This TCR beta chain was recovered during a study of Ad26.COV2.S vaccination and SARS-CoV-2 variants. Study information: The authors gave Ad26.COV2.S intramuscularly, either once or twice 56 days apart.

The treatment: 15 to 20 received Ad26.COV2.S at low or high dose, single or two shots; 5 received placebo; per-sample allocation not given. Material that was analyzed had been drawn on day 63 after the first vaccine or placebo injection. Measured with immunoSEQ multiplex PCR; TCRdb has only the in-frame clones, and not every one. The data contain some 340,000 clones, around 85% of them singletons. CDR1 SEHNR and CDR2 FQNEAQ come from the germline V gene (reference sequence). V lost 2 bases and J 3 bases, leaving 11 bases between the germline ends. The CDR3 runs 14 residues. The TCR sequence derives from a person between 18 and 65 years old who received the Ad26.COV2.S COVID-19 vaccine or a placebo. The sample consisted of peripheral blood, taken in a trial of Ad26.COV2.S vaccine versus placebo. The rearrangement uses TRBV7-9 and TRBJ2-7; no definite D call. This CDR3 is CASSLFQDGYEQYF. The CDR3 DNA sequence: TGTGCCAGCAGCTTATTCCAGGATGGCTACGAGCAGTACTTC.